One T cell receptor beta chain is described in this entry. The entry originates in a study of spatial heterogeneity in lung cancer. This CDR3 has 14 amino acids. Germline V gives CDR1 SGHRS, CDR2 YFSETQ. With 0 bases removed from V and 3 bases from J, the gap between germline ends came to 10 bases. TCRdb itself ran the 5' RACE reads through MiXCR, one entry per CDR3 protein. The data hold some 44,000 distinct CDR3 sequences, with approximately 13% observed a single time. Regarding time point: sample taken at primary tumor resection. The chain is built from TRBV5-1 and TRBJ2-7, with D uncertain. This TCR was recovered from a male donor with early-stage non-small cell lung cancer. Sample: PBMCs, taken at surgery. CDR3 DNA sequence: TGCGCCAGCAGCTTGGAACCGGGCGACTACGAGCAGTACTTC. Encoded protein: CASSLEPGDYEQYF.